This TCR beta chain was identified in a study of chemoradiotherapy in HPV16-positive cancers (dated by TCRdb to 2021 to 2024). Regarding the research as a whole: Candidate HPV-specific T-cell clones and common TCR motifs were defined through functional T-cell assays on cells from a couple of HPV16-positive patients. Whether T-cell immunity against the HPV oncoproteins E6 and E7 changes during chemoradiotherapy and whether survival is affected by this immunity were examined in the study. The candidate HPV-specific TCRs and motifs were subsequently tracked in TCR repertoires obtained from roughly 78 patients with HPV-related cancers. The full study reports these points: The functional definition of HPV-specific T cells was derived from only a couple of HPV16-positive patients, and the survival association was reported for HPV16-positive patients. Improved recurrence-free survival in HPV16-positive patients was associated with expansion of HPV-responsive T cells during chemoradiotherapy. Expansion of candidate HPV-specific clones and E7-related TCR motifs was observed in the tumor microenvironment during treatment, whereas no such expansion was observed for non-HPV-specific T cells.

The method was the immunoSEQ multiplex PCR assay. The clones in this table, taken by TCRdb from immuneACCESS, are in-frame only. Not every clone is retained; where verified, under half of the shortfall comes from an unresolved V gene, and the cause of the rest is unknown. This sample lists some 70,000 clones; around nine tenths were detected once. The ten biggest clones cover just over 4% of the sample. CDR1 and CDR2 are drawn from the germline V gene (reference sequence): LNHNV, YYDKDF. Trimming takes 0 bases from V and 8 bases from J, and the germline ends sit 8 bases apart. The CDR3 contains 14 residues, cysteine and phenylalanine counted. Only the CDR3 region is kept as DNA, spanning 42 bases read in frame from base 1. A word on this clone: Its antigen remains undetermined. Base qualities are not at hand, and no much larger clone is one base apart.

Because repertoires were sampled repeatedly during chemoradiotherapy, clonal expansion in the tumor microenvironment could be followed. This material consisted of blood, taken from a patient who underwent chemoradiotherapy. The rearrangement combines TRBV15 with TRBJ1-6, with a tentative D gene TRBD1 over 5 matching bases. This clonotype was obtained from a human donor with HPV-associated anogenital cancer. In nucleotide form, the sequence is TGTGCCACCAGCAGAGACAGGGTGGATTCACCCCTCCACTTT. Translation gives CATSRDRVDSPLHF.